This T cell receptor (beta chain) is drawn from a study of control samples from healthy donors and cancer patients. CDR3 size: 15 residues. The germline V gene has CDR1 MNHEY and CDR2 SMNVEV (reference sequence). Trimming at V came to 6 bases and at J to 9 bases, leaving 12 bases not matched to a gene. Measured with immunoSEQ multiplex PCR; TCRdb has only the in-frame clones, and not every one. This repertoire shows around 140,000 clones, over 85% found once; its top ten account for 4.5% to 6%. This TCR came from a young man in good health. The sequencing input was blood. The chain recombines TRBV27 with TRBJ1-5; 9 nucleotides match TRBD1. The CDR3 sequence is CASSSRTGAPSPQHF. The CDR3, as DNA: TGTGCCAGCAGCTCCCGGACAGGGGCCCCATCGCCCCAGCATTTT.